The clone carrying this TCR beta chain was observed a few times. What it binds is not known. MiXCR was run by TCRdb on the 5' RACE reads, yielding one entry per CDR3 protein. The sample records some 250,000 distinct CDR3 sequences, 20% to 30% being singletons. This entry comes from a study of CD8 T cells in ankylosing spondylitis. V lost 3 bases, J lost 1 base, and 17 bases lay in between. Per the germline V gene, CDR1 is DFQATT and CDR2 is SNEGSKA (reference sequence). The CDR3 is 16 residues long. Broader study findings: In ankylosing spondylitis blood, a motif of roughly 8 highly homologous TCR beta variants appeared characteristic.

V usage is TRBV20-1 and J usage is TRBJ2-3; the D is unclear. Sequenced input: blood, either unsorted or a sorted T cell fraction (not recorded which). The sequence came from a male donor with ankylosing spondylitis or in good health (not recorded which). The CDR3 loop is CSARPTRYGGTDTQYF. CDR3 coding DNA: TGCAGTGCTAGGCCAACTCGGTATGGGGGCACAGATACGCAGTATTTT.